This TCR beta chain was captured in a study of beta chain features in type 1 diabetes. Study-level results: Researchers report that Type 1 diabetes patients had moderately but significantly shorter TCRB CDR3s across all four CD4+ subsets. Researchers reported that naive, central memory and Treg TCRB repertoires appeared more similar in patients than in healthy donors.

Expressed TCRB transcripts got sequenced, as all isolated RNA was reverse transcribed. Measured with immunoSEQ multiplex PCR; TCRdb has only the in-frame clones, and not every one. This sample has some 240,000 clones, with roughly 16% found just once. The CDR3 loop spans 14 amino acids. CDR1 is KGHSH and CDR2 is LQKENI in the germline V gene. This clone was recorded a few times. Antigen specificity is unknown. The sequencing sample was made of naive CD4+ T cells from blood. The origin of this receptor is a man aged 25 to 40 with type 1 diabetes. The chain joins TRBV18 to TRBJ2-5, with D possibly being TRBD1 or TRBD2 (5 bases each). The better agreement between TRBJ2-7 and the DNA end casts doubt on the J call. CDR3 region: CASSRRDGDYEQYF. The CDR3 DNA reads TGTGCCAGCTCACGCCGGGACGGGGACTACGAGCAGTACTTC.